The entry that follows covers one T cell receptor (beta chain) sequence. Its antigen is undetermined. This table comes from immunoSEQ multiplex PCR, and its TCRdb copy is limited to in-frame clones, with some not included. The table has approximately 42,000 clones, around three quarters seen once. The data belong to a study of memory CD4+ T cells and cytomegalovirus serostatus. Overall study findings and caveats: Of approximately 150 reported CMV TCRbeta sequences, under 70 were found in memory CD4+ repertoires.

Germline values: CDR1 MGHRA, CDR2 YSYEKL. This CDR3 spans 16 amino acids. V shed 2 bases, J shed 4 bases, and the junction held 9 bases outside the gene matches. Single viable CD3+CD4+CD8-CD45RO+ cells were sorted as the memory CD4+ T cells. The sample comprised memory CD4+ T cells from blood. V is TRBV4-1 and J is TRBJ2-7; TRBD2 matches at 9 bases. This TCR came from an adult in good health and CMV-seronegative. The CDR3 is CASSQSGTSLFYEQYF. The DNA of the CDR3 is TGCGCCAGCAGCCAATCCGGGACTAGCCTCTTTTACGAGCAGTACTTC.